Following are 3 T cell receptor beta chains from one sample sequenced in a study of CD8 T cells in ankylosing spondylitis. One entry per CDR3 protein, called by TCRdb with MiXCR from the 5' RACE reads. The table shows some 120,000 distinct CDR3 sequences, with approximately 14% occurring only once. Sequencing input: blood, either unsorted or a sorted T cell fraction (not recorded which). These receptors all come from a female donor with ankylosing spondylitis or in good health (not recorded which).

This clonotype was observed many times. At one end, the junction sequence differs from germline, possibly due to a read error. This chain joins TRBV20-1 and TRBJ2-1; D uncertain. The CDR3 covers 13 residues. Germline lookup yields CDR1 DFQATT and CDR2 SNEGSKA (reference sequence). The CDR3 region is CSASTPSHNEQFF. CDR3 in DNA: TGCAGTGCAAGCACCCCCTCCCACAATGAGCAGTTCTTC.

Ten or more counts support this clonotype. The gene calls are TRBV5-1 and TRBJ2-3; D may be TRBD2 (5 bases). The CDR3 sequence is 16 residues long. The V gene's germline CDR1 is SGHRS and CDR2 YFSETQ. The ends were cut back, 1 base at V and 1 base at J, with 13 bases in the middle. The CDR3: CASSLSGKRGTDTQYF. CDR3 coding DNA: TGCGCCAGCAGCTTGTCTGGTAAGAGGGGCACAGATACGCAGTATTTT. The full variable domain, its missing parts supplied by reference TRBV5-1 and TRBJ2-3, is KAGVTQTPRYLIKTRGQQVTLSCSPISGHRSVSWYQQTPGQGLQFLFEYFSETQRNKGNFPGRFSGRQFSNSRSEMNVSTLELGDSALYLCASSLSGKRGTDTQYFGPGTRLTVL.

This clonotype was counted only a few times. V and J are TRBV18 and TRBJ1-2; no clear D. CDR1 is KGHSH and CDR2 is LQKENI in the germline V gene. The ends were cut back, 0 bases at V and 2 bases at J, with 7 bases in the middle. The CDR3 is 14 residues long. CDR3 residues: CASSPPAGNYGYTF. Here the CDR3 DNA reads TGTGCCAGCTCACCACCGGCGGGGAACTATGGCTACACCTTC.